The 19 T cell receptor beta chains presented below share a single source sample, sequenced in a study of blood T cell repertoires in COVID-19. Repertoires were generated with immunoSEQ multiplex PCR, while TCRdb's copy carries only in-frame clones and drops some. The sample lists 120,000 or so clones, about 88% occurring once. Input material: peripheral blood. These receptors all come from a woman aged 80 or over with acute or convalescent COVID-19.

This chain joins TRBV5-4 and TRBJ2-3; the D gene is possibly TRBD1 (6 bases). CDR3 size: 14 residues. Germline V gene sequence: CDR1 SGHNT, CDR2 YYREEE (reference sequence). Trimming pared 4 bases from V and 2 bases from J, leaving 11 bases between. The CDR3 DNA is TGTGCCAGCAGCGACGGACAGCTCACAGATACGCAGTATTTT. This encodes CASSDGQLTDTQYF.

This clone was counted between two and nine times. The J gene is TRBJ1-5, the V gene TRBV19, with a possible D match to TRBD1 (5 bases). Trimming removed 3 bases at V and 1 base at J, with 10 bases between. The CDR3 length is 15 residues. Germline V gives CDR1 LNHDA, CDR2 SQIVND (reference sequence). The CDR3 nucleotides read TGTGCCAGTAGTATGGGGGGTATAAGCAATCAGCCCCAGCATTTT. Amino acids: CASSMGGISNQPQHF.

V and J are TRBV5-1 and TRBJ2-5; D is possibly TRBD2 (5 bases). V was cut by 1 base and J by 2 bases, with 12 bases left in between. Per germline, CDR1 SGHRS and CDR2 YFSETQ. The CDR3 totals 15 residues. CDR3 region: CASSLTKGLQETQYF. CDR3 nucleotide sequence: TGCGCCAGCAGCTTGACAAAAGGACTGCAAGAGACCCAGTACTTC.

The chain has TRBV7-9 and TRBJ1-2, with D unresolved. Germline CDR1 is SEHNR and CDR2 is FQNEAQ (reference sequence). The CDR3 is 13 residues long. V was clipped by 5 bases and J by 0 bases, with 7 bases between them. CDR3 sequence (DNA): TGTGCCAGCAGCGGTAGCGCTAACTATGGCTACACCTTC. Amino acids: CASSGSANYGYTF. The entire variable domain, with the rest obtained from reference TRBV7-9 and TRBJ1-2, is as follows: DTGVSQNPRHKITKRGQNVTFRCDPISEHNRLYWYRQTLGQGPEFLTYFQNEAQLEKSRLLSDRFSAERPKGSFSTLEIQRTEQGDSAMYLCASSGSANYGYTFGSGTRLTVV.

The J gene is TRBJ1-6, the V gene TRBV7-9; D is unclear. CDR3 size: 14 residues. Trimming took off 3 bases at V and 6 bases at J, with 9 bases between the two ends. Germline CDR1 reads SEHNR; CDR2 reads FQNEAQ (reference sequence). Here the CDR3 DNA reads TGTGCCAGCAGCTTCGCGAATTCTAATTCACCCCTCCACTTT. It encodes CASSFANSNSPLHF.

The CDR3 DNA reads as TGTGCCAGCAGCCGACAGGGGTATATCGGGGAGCTGTTTTTT. This gives the protein CASSRQGYIGELFF. The chain links TRBV28 to TRBJ2-2; 8 bases agree with TRBD1. The trim removed 6 bases at V and 7 bases at J, leaving 7 bases unmatched. This CDR3 has 14 amino acids. CDR1 is MDHEN and CDR2 is SYDVKM in the germline V gene.

This chain links TRBV5-4 with TRBJ2-4; TRBD1 aligns across 12 bases. The CDR3 totals 17 residues. V lost 4 bases, J lost 7 bases, and 12 bases stayed unmatched. CDR1 SGHNT and CDR2 YYREEE come from the germline V gene (reference sequence). This chain's CDR3 is CASSPAPGQGARNIQYF. Written as DNA, the CDR3 is TGTGCCAGCAGCCCGGCGCCGGGACAGGGGGCTAGGAACATTCAGTACTTC.

The rearrangement uses TRBV15 and TRBJ2-5, with 8 bases aligning to TRBD1. From germline, CDR1 is LNHNV and CDR2 YYDKDF (reference sequence). There are 15 residues in the CDR3. The V gene end was trimmed by 5 bases and the J gene end by 5 bases; junction bases not matched to a gene: 10. The CDR3 region is CATSARTGSRETQYF. Written as DNA, the CDR3 is TGTGCCACCAGCGCGAGGACAGGGAGCCGGGAGACCCAGTACTTC.

The rearrangement uses TRBV4-2 and TRBJ1-4; 9 bases map to TRBD1. Germline V gives CDR1 LGHNA, CDR2 YNFKEQ. The CDR3 has 15 residues. The V gene end was trimmed by 4 bases and the J gene end by 8 bases; junction bases not matched to a gene: 8. CDR3 sequence (DNA): TGTGCCAGCAGCCTAGAGGACAGGGGAAAAGAAAAACTGTTTTTT. This gives the protein CASSLEDRGKEKLFF.

The gene calls are TRBV18 and TRBJ2-5; TRBD1 matches 8 bases. J was trimmed by 2 bases and V by 4 bases; bases with no gene match: 3. This CDR3 has 14 residues. CDR1 and CDR2 from the germline V gene are KGHSH and LQKENI. Here the CDR3 reads CASSRNRGQETQYF. Here the CDR3 DNA reads TGTGCCAGCTCACGAAACAGGGGGCAAGAGACCCAGTACTTC.

The chain employs TRBV5-5 and TRBJ2-1; 11 bases are a match to TRBD1. Germline trimming cut 4 bases from V and 1 base from J; bases unmatched to any gene: 4. Germline loops: CDR1 SGHKS, CDR2 YYEKEE (reference sequence). The CDR3 has 16 residues. The CDR3 region is CASSRTGGRSYNEQFF. CDR3 nucleotide sequence: TGTGCCAGCAGCCGGACAGGGGGCAGGTCCTACAATGAGCAGTTCTTC.

The rearrangement uses TRBV27 and TRBJ1-1, with D hard to call. Trimming took 3 bases from V and 5 from J, leaving 10 bases between them. Germline V CDR1 and CDR2: MNHEY, SMNVEV (reference sequence). The CDR3 has 13 amino acids. DNA of the CDR3: TGTGCCAGCAGTTTCGGATCGGGGACTGAAGCTTTCTTT. It translates to CASSFGSGTEAFF.

The chain joins TRBV7-2 to TRBJ2-3; TRBD2 aligns across 9 bases. Germline trimming cut 2 bases from V and 5 bases from J; bases unmatched to any gene: 5. The CDR3 is made up of 15 amino acids. CDR1 SGHTA and CDR2 FQGNSA come from the germline V gene. CDR3 sequence reads: CASSLHSGGRDTQYF. Written as DNA, the CDR3 is TGTGCCAGCAGCTTACATAGCGGGGGTAGAGATACGCAGTATTTT.

This clone was seen only once. V is TRBV9 and J is TRBJ2-2; possibly TRBD1 for D (5 bases). In germline, CDR1 is SGDLS, CDR2 YYNGEE. The CDR3 is 17 residues long. V was clipped by 3 bases and J by 4 bases, with 19 bases between them. The CDR3 DNA follows: TGTGCCAGCAGCGGGGTTTTTCAGGGTTCGGGCACCGGGGAGCTGTTTTTT. Its translation is CASSGVFQGSGTGELFF.

This chain joins TRBV5-6 and TRBJ2-7; D ambiguous. Between the trimmed V and J ends, which lost 0 bases and 2 bases, there was a span of 9 bases. The CDR3 is 14 residues long. Per germline, CDR1 SGHDT and CDR2 YYEEEE. This chain's CDR3 is CASSLDRATYEQYF. Here the CDR3 DNA reads TGTGCCAGCAGCTTGGATAGAGCGACCTACGAGCAGTACTTC.

V is TRBV10-3 and J is TRBJ1-5; 8 nucleotides match TRBD1. With V trimmed by 10 bases and J by 5 bases, 7 bases remained unmatched. The CDR3 is made up of 13 amino acids. CDR1 and CDR2 from the germline V gene are ENHRY and SYGVKD. The CDR3 DNA is TGTGCCACCAAACAGGGGGTGGATCAGCCCCAGCATTTT. Encoded protein: CATKQGVDQPQHF.

This chain links TRBV27 with TRBJ2-5, with TRBD2 identical over 10 bases. Germline V lookup: CDR1 MNHEY, CDR2 SMNVEV (reference sequence). The CDR3 runs to 16 residues. V was pared by 5 bases and J by 3 bases, with 9 bases of the junction left unmatched. This chain's CDR3 is CASSARTSGYKETQYF. CDR3 DNA: TGTGCCAGCAGTGCGAGGACTAGCGGTTACAAAGAGACCCAGTACTTC.

V gene TRBV27 combines with J gene TRBJ1-4; TRBD1 might be the D (6 bases). CDR3 length: 15 amino acids. CDR1 and CDR2 from the germline V gene are MNHEY and SMNVEV (reference sequence). Trimming removed 0 bases from V and 2 bases from J, with 7 bases in between. The CDR3 is CASSLSQGTNEKLFF. The CDR3 bases are TGTGCCAGCAGTTTATCGCAGGGGACTAATGAAAAACTGTTTTTT.

This clone was observed a single time. V usage is TRBV19 and J usage is TRBJ1-6; D gene unclear. V lost 3 bases and J lost 7, with 10 bases in between. Per germline, CDR1 LNHDA and CDR2 SQIVND (reference sequence). The CDR3 runs 14 residues. Here the CDR3 DNA reads TGTGCCAGTAGTATCGGGATTCAAAATTCACCCCTCCACTTT. It codes for CASSIGIQNSPLHF.